Below, one TCR beta chain is given with its context. As yet, its antigen is unknown. Germline-derived CDR1 and CDR2 are LGHNA and YSLEER. V lost 0 bases to trimming and J lost 4 bases, with 15 bases between them. This CDR3 has 16 residues. These data are taken from a study of CD8 T cells in ankylosing spondylitis. MiXCR, run by TCRdb on the 5' RACE reads, gives a single entry per CDR3 protein. The data contain roughly 400,000 distinct CDR3 sequences, about a fifth of them seen just once; the ten biggest clones take up about a sixth. Whole-study findings and limits: A motif of seven or eight highly homologous TCR beta variants was seen as apparently characteristic of ankylosing spondylitis blood.

This clonotype was obtained from a male donor with ankylosing spondylitis. Sequencing was carried out using blood, either unsorted or a sorted T cell fraction (not recorded which). The chain has TRBV4-3 and TRBJ1-2, with D possibly matching TRBD1 (6 bases). The CDR3 loop reads CASSQDNRVGGYGYTF. For the CDR3, the DNA is TGCGCCAGCAGCCAAGACAACAGGGTGGGGGGCTATGGCTACACCTTC.